Shown below are 23 T cell receptor beta chains from a single sample sequenced in a study of CD8+ T cells in alopecia areata. As for treatment: oral pan-JAK inhibitor, 5-10 mg twice daily. Following extraction, RNA underwent reverse transcription to cDNA, which served as the sequencing template. TCRdb keeps only in-frame clones here, not all; method: immunoSEQ multiplex PCR. Of about 200,000 clones in the sample, 55% to 70% were seen once. Sequenced material: CD4+ T cells sorted from blood, taken at week 4, from a patient treated with tofacitinib. The receptors come from a human donor with alopecia areata.

The gene calls are TRBV30 and TRBJ1-6; D is ambiguous. From germline, CDR1 is GTSNPN and CDR2 SVGIG (reference sequence). This CDR3 contains 17 residues. The V end was cut by 2 bases, the J end by 3 bases, with 17 bases between. The CDR3 protein is CAWSRLSDGYYNSPLHF. The CDR3 DNA follows: TGTGCCTGGAGTAGACTCTCGGACGGTTACTATAATTCACCCCTCCACTTT.

The CDR3 loop reads CAISEGGADQPQHF. CDR3 sequence (DNA): TGTGCCATCAGTGAGGGGGGGGCGGACCAGCCCCAGCATTTT. The chain is built from TRBV10-3 and TRBJ1-5; tentatively, D is TRBD1 (6 bases). The CDR3 sequence is 14 residues long. The V gene's germline CDR1 is ENHRY and CDR2 SYGVKD. V gave up 2 bases and J gave up 7 bases, with 12 bases separating them.

The chain uses TRBV28 and TRBJ2-5; D possibly uses TRBD1 or TRBD2 (5 bases each). V lost 5 bases and J 6 bases, leaving 19 bases between the germline ends. This CDR3 region has 15 residues. CDR1 is MDHEN, CDR2 SYDVKM, per germline. The CDR3 spells CASSDLGTSHQTQYF. Here the CDR3 DNA reads TGTGCCAGCAGTGACCTCGGGACCAGCCACCAGACCCAGTACTTC.

V usage is TRBV5-1 and J usage is TRBJ1-2; D ambiguous. The CDR3 contains 14 residues. Looked up from germline, CDR1 is SGHRS and CDR2 is YFSETQ. Trimming left V 5 bases short and J 8 bases short, with 19 bases between. The CDR3 loop reads CASSPAFTPRGYTF. CDR3 DNA: TGCGCCAGCAGTCCCGCTTTTACCCCGAGAGGCTACACCTTC.

The V and J genes are TRBV7-2 and TRBJ2-7; possibly TRBD1 or TRBD2 for D (6 bases each). Trimming cost V 1 base and J 0 bases, with 10 bases left between them. The CDR3 is 15 amino acids. The germline V gene has CDR1 SGHTA and CDR2 FQGNSA. CDR3 sequence reads: CASSLDGGRSYEQYF. The CDR3 bases are TGTGCCAGCAGCTTAGACGGGGGCCGCTCCTACGAGCAGTACTTC.

This chain uses TRBV29-1 with TRBJ1-1, with a tentative D call TRBD1 (5 bases). The length of the CDR3 is 15 residues. Germline V CDR1 and CDR2: SQVTM, ANQGSEA. The CDR3 DNA sequence: TGCACCACCAACTCAGGGCGGGGTATGAACACTGAAGCTTTCTTT. Its protein product is CTTNSGRGMNTEAFF.

This clone turned up a few times. This chain uses TRBV30 with TRBJ2-7; D perhaps matches TRBD2 (5 bases). Germline V gene data show CDR1 as GTSNPN and CDR2 as SVGIG (reference sequence). The CDR3 spans 14 residues. The V gene lost 5 bases and the J gene lost 3 bases, with 17 bases spanning the gap. CDR3 in amino acids: CAWEPGDVDYEQYF. In DNA, the CDR3 is TGTGCCTGGGAGCCCGGGGATGTGGACTACGAGCAGTACTTC. Complete variable domain (other parts from reference TRBV30 and TRBJ2-7): SQTIHQWPATLVQPVGSPLSLECTVEGTSNPNLYWYRQAAGRGLQLLFYSVGIGQISSEVPQNLSASRPQDRQFILSSKKLLLSDSGFYLCAWEPGDVDYEQYFGPGTRLTVT.

This clone was seen only a few times. V usage is TRBV29-1 and J usage is TRBJ2-5; maybe TRBD1 (6 bases). V was shortened by 4 bases and J by 3 bases, with 6 bases between the two germline ends. Germline CDR1 and CDR2: SQVTM and ANQGSEA. CDR3 size: 11 residues. DNA of the CDR3: TGCAGCGTTGCAGGGGAAGAGACCCAGTACTTC. Amino acids: CSVAGEETQYF. Supplemented by reference TRBV29-1 and TRBJ2-5, the full variable domain reads SAVISQKPSRDICQRGTSLTIQCQVDSQVTMMFWYRQQPGQSLTLIATANQGSEATYESGFVIDKFPISRPNLTFSTLTVSNMSPEDSSIYLCSVAGEETQYFGPGTRLLVL.

The CDR3 loop is CASSLAGKGNTEAFF. The DNA for the CDR3 is TGTGCCAGCAGCTTAGCGGGGAAAGGGAACACTGAAGCTTTCTTT. The genes are TRBV11-3 and TRBJ1-1; no reliable D call. V shed 1 base and J shed 1 base, with 10 bases lying between them. The CDR3 consists of 15 residues. The germline V gene encodes CDR1 SGHNT and CDR2 YENEEA.

This clone has only one observation. The chain has TRBV30 and TRBJ1-2, with 10 bases matching TRBD1. The CDR3 is 16 amino acids. V was pared by 6 bases and J by 8 bases, with 18 bases of the junction left unmatched. CDR1 and CDR2 from the germline V gene are GTSNPN and SVGIG (reference sequence). The CDR3 nucleotides are TGTGCCTGTCTTCCTAACCGCCCCGGGACAGGGGACGGCTACACCTTC. Its translation: CACLPNRPGTGDGYTF.

The chain carries TRBV30 and TRBJ2-1, with TRBD2 as a possible D gene (5 bases). There are 11 residues in the CDR3. The germline V gene has CDR1 GTSNPN and CDR2 SVGIG (reference sequence). V was cut by 3 bases and J by 7 bases, with 7 bases left in between. This CDR3 reads CAWRRRNEQFF. CDR3 coding DNA: TGTGCCTGGAGACGGAGGAATGAGCAGTTCTTC. The full variable domain, rest sourced from reference TRBV30 and TRBJ2-1, is SQTIHQWPATLVQPVGSPLSLECTVEGTSNPNLYWYRQAAGRGLQLLFYSVGIGQISSEVPQNLSASRPQDRQFILSSKKLLLSDSGFYLCAWRRRNEQFFGPGTRLTVL.

The chain uses TRBV28 and TRBJ2-1; TRBD2 matches 8 bases. Germline V gives CDR1 MDHEN, CDR2 SYDVKM. This CDR3 has 12 amino acids. The ends lost 7 bases at V and 12 bases at J; junction bases unmatched: 8. The DNA for the CDR3 is TGTGCCAGCACCCTCTCCGGGAGGGGGCAGTTCTTC. It translates to CASTLSGRGQFF.

The sample holds one count of this clone. The chain joins TRBV7-2 to TRBJ2-5; D is possibly TRBD2 (5 bases). Trimming cost V 5 bases and J 1 base, with 14 bases left between them. Looked up from germline, CDR1 is SGHTA and CDR2 is FQGNSA. CDR3 length: 15 amino acids. CDR3 DNA: TGTGCCAGCAGCCGGAGCGGAGGTCCCCAAGAGACCCAGTACTTC. Translating gives CASSRSGGPQETQYF.

This clone was detected only a few times. The chain is built from TRBV30 and TRBJ2-7; D is possibly TRBD1 (5 bases). Germline assignment: CDR1 GTSNPN and CDR2 SVGIG (reference sequence). The V and J ends lost 4 bases and 2 bases respectively, with 12 bases between them. The CDR3 extends over 13 amino acids. The CDR3 DNA reads TGTGCCTGGACGCAGGGTACAACCTACGAGCAGTACTTC. It translates to CAWTQGTTYEQYF.

The gene calls are TRBV30 and TRBJ1-6; TRBD1 might be the D (6 bases). Germline CDR1 is GTSNPN and CDR2 is SVGIG (reference sequence). The CDR3 sequence is 14 residues long. The V gene lost 4 bases and the J gene lost 3 bases, with 10 bases spanning the gap. This chain's CDR3 is CAWTRDNYNSPLHF. The CDR3, as DNA: TGTGCCTGGACAAGGGACAACTATAATTCACCCCTCCACTTT.

V usage is TRBV7-9 and J usage is TRBJ1-1; D uncertain. Trimming took 1 base from V and 3 from J, leaving 15 bases between them. Germline CDR1 reads SEHNR; CDR2 reads FQNEAQ (reference sequence). The CDR3 has 16 residues. CDR3 bases: TGTGCCAGCAGCTTAGGAGCGGGCCTCTCGGACACTGAAGCTTTCTTT. Protein: CASSLGAGLSDTEAFF. The entire variable domain, with the rest obtained from reference TRBV7-9 and TRBJ1-1, is as follows: DTGVSQNPRHKITKRGQNVTFRCDPISEHNRLYWYRQTLGQGPEFLTYFQNEAQLEKSRLLSDRFSAERPKGSFSTLEIQRTEQGDSAMYLCASSLGAGLSDTEAFFGQGTRLTVV.

The chain combines TRBV9 with TRBJ2-5, with D possibly matching TRBD1 (6 bases). Germline lookup yields CDR1 SGDLS and CDR2 YYNGEE. The CDR3 runs to 15 residues. The ends were cut back, 0 bases at V and 3 bases at J, with 12 bases in the middle. In DNA, the CDR3 is TGTGCCAGCAGCGTAGATGGGACAACCAAAGAGACCCAGTACTTC. It specifies CASSVDGTTKETQYF. Variable domain in full (rest from reference TRBV9 and TRBJ2-5): DSGVTQTPKHLITATGQRVTLRCSPRSGDLSVYWYQQSLDQGLQFLIQYYNGEERAKGNILERFSAQQFPDLHSELNLSSLELGDSALYFCASSVDGTTKETQYFGPGTRLLVL.

As concerns this clone: Other DNA sequences in this sample translate to the same CDR3. The chain combines TRBV29-1 with TRBJ1-1; D uncertain. The germline gives CDR1 SQVTM, CDR2 ANQGSEA. This CDR3 has 13 residues. V lost 4 bases and J 0 bases, leaving 9 bases between the germline ends. The CDR3 is CSVGGLMNTEAFF. DNA for the CDR3: TGCAGCGTTGGAGGCCTGATGAACACTGAAGCTTTCTTT.

In its sample, this clone was seen a few times. The same CDR3 is also encoded by other DNA sequences in this sample. This chain uses TRBV5-1 with TRBJ2-3, with D uncertain. V was trimmed by 2 bases and J by 2 bases, leaving 3 bases between them. The CDR3 is 12 amino acids. Germline CDR1 SGHRS, CDR2 YFSETQ. CDR3 in amino acids: CASSLNTDTQYF. In DNA, the CDR3 is TGCGCCAGCAGCTTAAACACAGATACGCAGTATTTT.

The J gene is TRBJ2-7, the V gene TRBV11-3; 7 bases fit TRBD1. The V and J ends lost 2 bases and 3 bases, in that order; junction bases with no gene match: 7. This CDR3 is 15 amino acids long. CDR1 and CDR2 (germline): SGHNT, YENEEA. The CDR3 loop reads CASSLRGPPLYEQYF. CDR3 in DNA: TGTGCCAGCAGCTTAAGGGGGCCCCCTCTCTACGAGCAGTACTTC.

This clone appeared once. An end of the junction does not agree with germline; a read error may underlie this. This specimen includes other DNA sequences encoding the same CDR3. The rearrangement uses TRBV29-1 and TRBJ2-1; D is tentatively TRBD1 or TRBD2 (5 bases each). The CDR3 consists of 15 residues. In germline, CDR1 is SQVTM, CDR2 ANQGSEA. The DNA of the CDR3 is TGTAGCGTTGTAGTGGGACCCGGCCTCTACAATGAGCAGTTCTTC. Its protein is CSVVVGPGLYNEQFF.

The rearrangement joins TRBV29-1 to TRBJ1-2; no clear D. V shed 4 bases and J shed 7 bases, with 4 bases lying between them. The germline V gene encodes CDR1 SQVTM and CDR2 ANQGSEA. The CDR3 has 9 residues. CDR3 protein: CSVGSGYTF. Written as DNA, the CDR3 is TGCAGCGTTGGCAGTGGCTACACCTTC.

The chain employs TRBV7-3 and TRBJ1-2, with TRBD1 identical over 8 bases. Germline V lookup: CDR1 SGHTA, CDR2 FQGTGA. J gave up 5 bases and V 5 bases, and 7 bases lay outside the gene matches. The CDR3 consists of 14 residues. The CDR3 protein is CASSTDRASYGYTF. CDR3 DNA sequence: TGTGCCAGCAGCACGGACAGGGCCTCATATGGCTACACCTTC.